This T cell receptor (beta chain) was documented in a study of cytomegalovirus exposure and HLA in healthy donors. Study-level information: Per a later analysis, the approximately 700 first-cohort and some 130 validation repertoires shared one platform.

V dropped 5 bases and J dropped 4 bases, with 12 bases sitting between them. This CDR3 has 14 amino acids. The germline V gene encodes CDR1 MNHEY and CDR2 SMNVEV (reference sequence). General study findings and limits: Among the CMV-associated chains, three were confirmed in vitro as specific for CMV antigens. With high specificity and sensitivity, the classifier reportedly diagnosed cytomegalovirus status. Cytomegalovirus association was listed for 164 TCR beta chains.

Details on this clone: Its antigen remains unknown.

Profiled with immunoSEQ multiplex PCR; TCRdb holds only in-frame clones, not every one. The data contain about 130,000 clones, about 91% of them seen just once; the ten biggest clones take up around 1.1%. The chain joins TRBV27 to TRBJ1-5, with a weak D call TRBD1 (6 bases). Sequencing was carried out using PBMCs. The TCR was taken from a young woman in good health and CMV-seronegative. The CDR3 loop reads CASSPGDINQPQHF. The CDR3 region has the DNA TGTGCCAGCAGTCCCGGGGACATTAATCAGCCCCAGCATTTT.